The rows below give T cell receptor beta chains drawn from one sample of a study of cytomegalovirus exposure and HLA in healthy donors. Sequencing was performed with immunoSEQ multiplex PCR; in TCRdb, only in-frame clones are kept and a portion is missing. The sample lists some 190,000 clones, roughly 87% occurring once. The sequenced sample was PBMCs. These TCRs come from a man aged 35 to 55 in good health and CMV-seronegative. Each CDR3 is given with its conserved first and last residue. A D gene is named only where the DNA matches it firmly. Not all rows give a size; the values are once, few, many and, for expanded clones, a class.

size	V	J	D	DNA	CDR3
-	TRBV10-3	TRBJ2-7	-	TGTGCCACTCGGACAGAGAGCTCCTACGAGCAGTACTTC	CATRTESSYEQYF
-	TRBV28	TRBJ1-5	-	TGTGCCAGCAGCTCCTCACTCCGGCCCCAGCATTTT	CASSSSLRPQHF
-	TRBV28	TRBJ1-1	TRBD1	TGTGCCAGCAGTTCGACAGGGGCCGGGGAAACTGAAGCTTTCTTT	CASSSTGAGETEAFF
-	TRBV6-4	TRBJ2-1	-	TGTGCCAGCAGGGAGGGCTTTGGTAATGAGCAGTTCTTC	CASREGFGNEQFF
-	TRBV6-5	TRBJ1-5	-	TGTGCCAGCAAGCAGGGAGGTCAGCCCCAGCATTTT	CASKQGGQPQHF
once	TRBV28	TRBJ2-3	-	TGTGCCAGCATCAGAACGGGAGACACGCAGTATTTT	CASIRTGDTQYF
once	TRBV28	TRBJ2-5	TRBD2	TGTGCCAGCAGGACTAGCGGGGGGGCTGTTGAGACCCAGTACTTC	CASRTSGGAVETQYF
-	TRBV5-4	TRBJ2-3	-	TGTGCCAGCAGCTTGGCCGGGACACACACAGATACGCAGTATTTT	CASSLAGTHTDTQYF
-	TRBV6-5	TRBJ1-5	-	TGTGCCAGCAGTTACTCAGGGGGGGTTCAGCCCCAGCATTTT	CASSYSGGVQPQHF
-	TRBV5-4	TRBJ2-7	-	TGTGCCAGCAGCCTTCCCGGGGCCTACGAGCAGTACTTC	CASSLPGAYEQYF
-	TRBV2	TRBJ1-1	-	TGTGCCAGCACTGACGGTGGGGGGACTGAAGCTTTCTTT	CASTDGGGTEAFF
-	TRBV30	TRBJ1-2	TRBD1	TGTGCCTGGAGTGTACGAGGGGGCCGGGATGGCTACACCTTC	CAWSVRGGRDGYTF
-	TRBV21-1	TRBJ2-7	-	TGTGCCAGCAGCGCTAGGGACAGGTCCTACGAGCAGTACTTC	CASSARDRSYEQYF
once	TRBV6-5	TRBJ2-3	-	TGTGCCAGCAGTCTAAGTCCAGATACGCAGTATTTT	CASSLSPDTQYF
-	TRBV5-1	TRBJ2-5	TRBD1	TGCGCCAGCAGCTTGGCCGGGGACAGCCAAGAGACCCAGTACTTC	CASSLAGDSQETQYF
-	TRBV28	TRBJ2-7	-	TGTGCCAGCAGTTACCCCCGGGTGGTCCCTAGATCCTACGAGCAGTACTTC	CASSYPRVVPRSYEQYF
-	TRBV7-9	TRBJ1-1	-	TGTGCCAGCAGCCCAAATCGGGGCACTGAAGCTTTCTTT	CASSPNRGTEAFF
-	TRBV7-6	TRBJ2-2	-	TGTGCCAGCAGCTCCAACTTGGGGAGGACCGGGGAGCTGTTTTTT	CASSSNLGRTGELFF
-	TRBV2	TRBJ2-7	-	TGTGCCAGCAAAGAGACGGGGAGATACGAGCAGTACTTC	CASKETGRYEQYF
once	TRBV7-8	TRBJ2-7	TRBD1	TGTGCCAGCAGCGACCGGGACAGGGGGCCCTACGAGCAGTACTTC	CASSDRDRGPYEQYF
-	TRBV5-1	TRBJ2-4	-	TGCGCCAGCAGCTTGGACACAGGGTGGAACATTCAGTACTTC	CASSLDTGWNIQYF
-	TRBV10-2	TRBJ1-1	-	TGCGCCAGCAGTGAAAATACTTACACTGAAGCTTTCTTT	CASSENTYTEAFF
few	TRBV29-1	TRBJ2-5	-	TGCAGCGTTGACGTATCACAGGGCTGGGAGACCCAGTACTTC	CSVDVSQGWETQYF
-	TRBV7-8	TRBJ2-7	-	TGTGCCAGCAGCTCGGACAGAATTAGGTCCTACGAGCAGTACTTC	CASSSDRIRSYEQYF
-	TRBV2	TRBJ2-1	TRBD1	TGTGCCAGCACAGGGGGCAATGAGCAGTTCTTC	CASTGGNEQFF
-	TRBV4-2	TRBJ2-1	-	TGTGCCAGCAGCCAAGATATTATCTCTAGGCGGGCTGGAGAGCAGTTCTTC	CASSQDIISRRAGEQFF
-	TRBV15	TRBJ2-5	TRBD1	TGTGCCACCAGCAGCGGGGCCAGGGGGCTGGTAGAGACCCAGTACTTC	CATSSGARGLVETQYF
-	TRBV19	TRBJ2-2	TRBD1	TGTGCCAGTAGTGTGGGACAGGGGTCATTGGGGGAGCTGTTTTTT	CASSVGQGSLGELFF
-	TRBV28	TRBJ1-5	-	TGTGCCAGCAGTTTGGAGACGGACTCGCCCCAGCATTTT	CASSLETDSPQHF
-	TRBV7-2	TRBJ2-7	-	TGTGCCAGCAGCCCAGACAGGTCGAGCTCCTACGAGCAGTACTTC	CASSPDRSSSYEQYF
-	TRBV7-2	TRBJ2-2	TRBD2	TGTGCCAGCAGCTTAGCGGTAGCGGGAGCGAACGGGGAGCTGTTTTTT	CASSLAVAGANGELFF
few	TRBV4-3	TRBJ2-7	-	TGCGCCAGCAGCCAAGATCTTGGGGTAGGGGGCTACGAGCAGTACTTC	CASSQDLGVGGYEQYF
-	TRBV18	TRBJ2-1	-	TGTGCCAGCTCACAGGACAGTTACAATGAGCAGTTCTTC	CASSQDSYNEQFF
few	TRBV18	TRBJ1-2	-	TGTGCCAGCTCACCGGTGACAGCCTATGGCTACACCTTC	CASSPVTAYGYTF
-	TRBV6-6	TRBJ2-5	-	TGTGCCAGCAGTTACGAGGGCCGACAAGAGACCCAGTACTTC	CASSYEGRQETQYF
-	TRBV2	TRBJ1-2	-	TGTGCCAGCAATCTCCCCGAGGTGGACTATGGCTACACCTTC	CASNLPEVDYGYTF
-	TRBV18	TRBJ2-1	TRBD2	TGTGCCAGCTCACCCACAGGACTAGCTTACAATGAGCAGTTCTTC	CASSPTGLAYNEQFF
few	TRBV6-1	TRBJ1-5	TRBD1	TGTGCCAGCACTACGGGACAGGGTGATCAGCCCCAGCATTTT	CASTTGQGDQPQHF
-	TRBV7-9	TRBJ1-3	TRBD1	TGTGCCAGCAGCCGACTCCGGGACAGGATCTCTGGAAACACCATATATTTT	CASSRLRDRISGNTIYF